The clone carrying this TCR beta chain appeared a few times. This specimen comes from a study of tumor-infiltrating lymphocytes in primary liver carcinoma. Trimming removed 8 bases at V and 5 bases at J, with 12 bases between. The CDR3 spans 12 residues. The V gene's germline CDR1 is MNHEY and CDR2 SVGAGI. Germline DNA was extracted too, while blood RNA derived from unsorted whole blood. TCR beta cDNA was reverse-transcribed from about 500 ng of total RNA. The reaction used a constant-region primer and ProtoScript II reverse transcriptase. Construction of TCR beta libraries relied on three successive nested multiplex PCR rounds employing slightly modified ARM-PCR. It was with TRBV1-TRBV30 forward primers and a C-beta reverse primer that the first two PCR rounds were run, at roughly 11 cycles each. TCRdb recomputed calls from the multiplex PCR reads with MiXCR, one row per CDR3 protein. The sample comprises fewer than 350,000 distinct CDR3 sequences, approximately 65% of which are singletons, and 5% to 6.5% rests with the top ten.

Input material: peripheral blood. The clonotype was recovered from a man aged 40-50 years with primary liver carcinoma and hepatitis B virus infection. The chain joins TRBV6-5 to TRBJ1-2, with D maybe TRBD1 (6 bases). The chain's CDR3 is CASLGAAYGYTF. For the CDR3, the DNA is TGTGCCAGCCTGGGGGCAGCTTATGGCTACACCTTC.